A single sample gave rise to the 17 T cell receptor beta chains below, sequenced in a study of patients and donors after allogeneic stem cell transplantation. From the RT-PCR reads, TCRdb called clonotypes with MiXCR, one entry per CDR3 protein. The sample consists of about 1,500 distinct CDR3 sequences, roughly 22% of them appearing once. Material for sequencing was blood, either unsorted or a sorted T cell fraction (not recorded which). The receptors stem from a human donor who was either an allogeneic HSCT recipient or a stem cell or donor lymphocyte infusion donor (not recorded which). It is not recorded whose cells these are; they may come from a transplant donor.

The genes are TRBV7-3 and TRBJ2-5; the D gene could be TRBD1 or TRBD2 (5 bases each). The CDR3 spans 13 residues. V lost 4 bases and J lost 3, with 9 bases in between. Germline assignment: CDR1 SGHTA and CDR2 FQGTGA. Written as DNA, the CDR3 is TGTGCCAGCAGCTGGGGGAATAAAGAGACCCAGTACTTC. Its translation: CASSWGNKETQYF. Combining the CDR3 with reference TRBV7-3 and TRBJ2-5 gives the whole variable domain GAGVSQTPSNKVTEKGKYVELRCDPISGHTALYWYRQSLGQGPEFLIYFQGTGAADDSGLPNDRFFAVRPEGSVSTLKIQRTERGDSAVYLCASSWGNKETQYFGPGTRLLVL.

This clonotype was seen a handful of times. V is TRBV12-3 or TRBV12-4 and J is TRBJ1-6, with unresolved D. The CDR3 spans 17 residues. The V end was cut by 1 base, the J end by 0 bases, with 10 bases between. The CDR3 region is CASSLGDGSSYNSPLHF. Here the CDR3 DNA reads TGTGCCAGCAGTTTAGGTGACGGAAGCTCCTATAATTCACCCCTCCACTTT.

The rearrangement uses TRBV7-2 and TRBJ1-2; no reliable D call. The V end lost 4 bases, the J end lost 8 bases, and 14 bases lay between the germline ends. The CDR3 consists of 13 residues. Germline CDR1 and CDR2: SGHTA and FQGNSA. The CDR3 here is CASSSDPTGGYTF. Written as DNA, the CDR3 is TGTGCCAGCAGCTCGGACCCAACGGGGGGCTACACCTTC.

This clonotype is large by share. The rearrangement joins TRBV9 to TRBJ1-4; 7 nucleotides match TRBD1. Germline CDR1 SGDLS, CDR2 YYNGEE. V lost 0 bases to trimming and J lost 4 bases; unmatched junction nucleotides: 3. This CDR3 spans 15 amino acids. The CDR3 loop reads CASSVAGQVNEKLFF. In nucleotides, the CDR3 is TGTGCCAGCAGCGTAGCTGGACAGGTTAATGAAAAACTGTTTTTT.

In this sample, this clonotype turned up a few times. The chain carries TRBV6-5 and TRBJ1-1; D possibly corresponds to TRBD1 (5 bases). The germline V and J ends were trimmed by 5 bases and 1 base, with 8 bases remaining between them. The CDR3 sequence is 13 residues long. CDR1 and CDR2 (germline): MNHEY, SVGAGI. The CDR3 region has the DNA TGTGCCAGCAGTCAGGGACCGAACACTGAAGCTTTCTTT. It codes for CASSQGPNTEAFF.

By its share, this clonotype is large. The chain recombines TRBV12-3 or TRBV12-4 with TRBJ2-7, with TRBD2 matching 13 bases. The CDR3 covers 13 residues. The ends lost 5 bases at V and 7 bases at J; junction bases unmatched: 2. The CDR3, as DNA: TGTGCCAGCAGTAAGACTAGCGGGAGGGAGCAGTACTTC. Translated, it gives CASSKTSGREQYF.

The chain recombines TRBV20-1 with TRBJ2-7, with D unclear. The CDR3 runs 15 residues. From germline, CDR1 is DFQATT and CDR2 SNEGSKA (reference sequence). Trimming took 0 bases from V and 0 from J, leaving 12 bases between them. The DNA for the CDR3 is TGCAGTGCTAGAGATTCTGGCGCCAGCTCCTACGAGCAGTACTTC. This codes for CSARDSGASSYEQYF.

For the CDR3, the DNA is TGCGCCAGCAGAAGTGGGGAACAAGAGACCCAGTACTTC. Protein product: CASRSGEQETQYF. V gene TRBV23-1 combines with J gene TRBJ2-5; D unresolved. TRBV23-1 is an ORF; its function is uncertain. Trimming pared 6 bases from V and 2 bases from J, leaving 10 bases between. There are 13 residues in the CDR3.

This clonotype was detected a few times. The V gene is TRBV6-2 or TRBV6-3, the J gene TRBJ1-1; D is possibly TRBD1 (6 bases). Trimming left V 6 bases short and J 1 base short, with 15 bases between. Germline CDR1 is MNHEY and CDR2 is SVGEGT. This CDR3 contains 15 residues. In nucleotides, the CDR3 is TGTGCCAGCAGCCTAGCAGGACAGAAGAACACTGAAGCTTTCTTT. Its translation is CASSLAGQKNTEAFF.

This clonotype turned up a few times. The chain is built from TRBV5-1 and TRBJ2-4, with D tentatively TRBD1 or TRBD2 (5 bases each). This CDR3 is 14 amino acids long. V was shortened by 0 bases and J by 5 bases, with 9 bases between the two germline ends. CDR1 is SGHRS, CDR2 YFSETQ, per germline. The CDR3 sequence: CASSLGDGQNIQYF. CDR3 DNA sequence: TGCGCCAGCAGCTTGGGGGACGGGCAAAACATTCAGTACTTC.

The rearrangement links TRBV7-3 to TRBJ2-3; 13 nucleotides align to TRBD2. Germline V gene data show CDR1 as SGHTA and CDR2 as FQGTGA. Trimming took 5 bases from V and 6 from J; bases not matched to a gene: 8. The CDR3 is 16 amino acids. The CDR3, as DNA: TGTGCCAGCAGCGCCGTCGGACTAGCGGGAGAGGATACGCAGTATTTT. Its translation is CASSAVGLAGEDTQYF.

This clonotype was detected a few times. The chain links TRBV27 to TRBJ2-7; D unresolved. The ends were cut back, 8 bases at V and 0 bases at J, with 8 bases in the middle. Germline CDR1 reads MNHEY; CDR2 reads SMNVEV (reference sequence). The CDR3 runs to 12 residues. As DNA, the CDR3 is TGTGCCAGCGCGACCAGCTCCTACGAGCAGTACTTC. It specifies CASATSSYEQYF.

This clonotype is labeled as large. The rearrangement uses TRBV7-2 and TRBJ2-3, with D perhaps TRBD2 (5 bases). The CDR3 is 15 residues long. Trimming pared 0 bases from V and 1 base from J, leaving 8 bases between. The germline V gene has CDR1 SGHTA and CDR2 FQGNSA. CDR3 DNA sequence: TGTGCCAGCAGCTTAGCGGGAGTGGGCACAGATACGCAGTATTTT. It codes for CASSLAGVGTDTQYF.

This chain links TRBV15 with TRBJ1-1; D gene uncertain. Trimming shortened V by 0 bases and J by 3 bases, and 11 bases separated the two germline ends. The CDR3 sequence is 15 residues long. Germline lookup yields CDR1 LNHNV and CDR2 YYDKDF (reference sequence). CDR3 sequence: CATSRDSSGYTEAFF. CDR3 sequence (DNA): TGTGCCACCAGCAGAGATTCGAGCGGGTACACTGAAGCTTTCTTT. Full variable domain (remainder filled in from reference TRBV15 and TRBJ1-1): DAMVIQNPRYQVTQFGKPVTLSCSQTLNHNVMYWYQQKSSQAPKLLFHYYDKDFNNEADTPDNFQSRRPNTSFCFLDIRSPGLGDTAMYLCATSRDSSGYTEAFFGQGTRLTVV.

The rearrangement links TRBV7-9 to TRBJ1-5; D remains unclear. Trimming took 1 base from V and 8 from J, leaving 12 bases between them. CDR1 is SEHNR, CDR2 FQNEAQ, per germline (reference sequence). There are 14 residues in the CDR3. CDR3: CASSLVGGREPQHF. CDR3 in DNA: TGTGCCAGCAGCTTAGTAGGAGGGCGGGAGCCCCAGCATTTT.

In this sample, this clonotype turned up a few times. The chain's CDR3 is CASSLTTGYEQYF. The CDR3, as DNA: TGTGCCAGCAGCTTAACTACAGGCTACGAGCAGTACTTC. The gene calls are TRBV7-3 and TRBJ2-7; possible D gene TRBD1, 5 bases. The germline CDR1 and CDR2 sequences are SGHTA and FQGTGA. CDR3 size: 13 residues. V was clipped by 0 bases and J by 3 bases, with 6 bases between them.

This clonotype is judged medium-sized. This chain uses TRBV7-6 with TRBJ2-3, with D perhaps TRBD1 (5 bases). The CDR3 is 13 amino acids. Germline assignment: CDR1 SGHVS and CDR2 FNYEAQ. V was shortened by 0 bases and J by 6 bases, with 7 bases between the two germline ends. The DNA of the CDR3 is TGTGCCAGCAGCTTAGCGGGGCGGGATACGCAGTATTTT. Encoded protein: CASSLAGRDTQYF.